This record covers a single T cell receptor beta chain. Its matching antigen is unknown. The data are from a study of shared clonotypes between healthy human individuals. Study results and limitations: With a few donors compared, 4% to 5% of naive CD4 clonotypes were shared.

Positive CCR7 selection of CD45RO-negative cells yielded the naive CD8 cells, and terminally differentiated effector memory CD45RA+ cells were excluded. HIV-negative, healthy adults without recent acute infections or vaccinations were the donors. The material for each subset, its genomic DNA, was split evenly across several immunoSEQ plates. About 33,000 T cell genomes (approximately 0.2 ug DNA) went into each sorted-subset replicate. Only in-frame clones appear in the TCRdb table, and some are missing; sequencing was by immunoSEQ multiplex PCR. The repertoire holds some 2 million clones, about 95% seen once, with 0.9% to 1.4% in the top ten. The ends were cut back, 2 bases at V and 8 bases at J, with 10 bases in the middle. Germline V gene sequence: CDR1 SEHNR, CDR2 FQNEAQ (reference sequence). The CDR3 runs to 13 residues.

Sequences were obtained from naive CD8+ T cells sorted from blood. The V gene is TRBV7-9, the J gene TRBJ2-1, with D perhaps matching TRBD1 or TRBD2 (5 bases each). This clonotype originated in a man between 18 and 35 years old in good health. CDR3 nucleotide sequence: TGTGCCAGCAGCTTATTTCTGGGGGATGAGCAGTTCTTC. It encodes CASSLFLGDEQFF. Looking up the rest from reference TRBV7-9 and TRBJ2-1 gives the full variable domain: DTGVSQNPRHKITKRGQNVTFRCDPISEHNRLYWYRQTLGQGPEFLTYFQNEAQLEKSRLLSDRFSAERPKGSFSTLEIQRTEQGDSAMYLCASSLFLGDEQFFGPGTRLTVL.